What follows is one TCR beta chain and its context. The specificity of this receptor is unknown. One base away there is no much larger clone; base qualities are not given. The library was prepared using 5' RACE. Sequencer: Illumina HiSeq 2500. A second PCR of about 6 to 11 cycles was run with a J-beta primer mix and a sample-barcoded 5' primer. A template-switch 5' adaptor carrying 12 random nucleotides introduced a unique molecular identifier onto each TCR beta cDNA molecule. Each sample yielded at least 2.5 million CDR3-containing paired-end reads. All of the RNA was converted into first-strand cDNA using the Mint cDNA synthesis kit, with a TRBC-specific oligonucleotide serving as the primer. After uracil-DNA glycosylase treatment, a first 18-cycle PCR used universal primers M1SS and BC2_uni_R on all cDNA. The paper's data handling went like this. Each sample was normalized by randomly selecting 1 million high-quality reads, each carrying a distinct molecular identifier. Reads sharing molecular identifiers were discarded rather than binned into consensus sequences. MiTCR, run with a Q25 quality threshold and the strictest error-elimination algorithm, handled CDR3 identification, clonotype clustering and error correction. Lower-bound total TCR beta diversity was estimated with a nonparametric unseen species model using Euler transformation. TCRdb reprocessed the public reads (quality trimming at Q25 with fastp, clone calling with MiXCR) and kept in-frame beta chains. Records with the same CDR3 protein are collapsed into one entry carrying the most frequent genes and DNA. These V and J calls rely on TCRdb rather than the paper's analysis. Across this sample there are about 2 million distinct CDR3 sequences, with around half seen only once. 2.1% of the sample comes from the top ten.

The donors were roughly 38 Caucasian individuals from Russia, aged about 6 to 95 years, who were systemically healthy. Each donor gave ten milliliters of peripheral blood, collected into EDTA-treated Vacutainer tubes. PBMCs were isolated by Ficoll-Paque density-gradient centrifugation, with at least 6.5 million obtained per sample. Trizol reagent was used to extract total RNA from PBMCs, with at least 5.5 micrograms per sample. The percentages of naive CD45RAhigh/CD27high T cells were determined by flow cytometry on a PBMC aliquot from every donor. This specimen belongs to a study of blood T cells in healthy people across ages (dated by TCRdb to the mid-2010s). Describing the broader study: In model experiments, roughly one uniquely barcoded TCR beta cDNA molecule per two T cells was captured by template switching. Age-related changes in TCR beta repertoire diversity were measured in the study by deep sequencing normalized with unique cDNA molecular identifiers. The donors were divided into four age groups: young (average approximately 17 years), middle-aged (approximately 41), aged (approximately 62) and long-lived (around 80). To avoid experimental bias, donors of different ages were distributed randomly across sequencing lanes. The study analyzed two additional independent replicas of 1 million unique cDNA reads from the same blood draw for two donors, one aged 18 to 29 and one aged 80 or older. Summary of the overall study and its limitations: A strong correlation was found between observed TCR beta diversity and the percentage of naive T cells measured by flow cytometry. Compared with the aged group, the long-lived group had more naive CD4+ T cells, fewer expanded clones and increased TCR diversity, suggesting age selection. Estimates of total diversity based on one million sequenced T cells were regarded as lower bounds and as underestimates. The CMV infection status of donors was not known, potentially confounding age-related changes in expanded clonotypes. As age increased, observed TCR beta diversity per million T cells dropped in a roughly linear way, and a significant reduction was already evident by age 40. Conclusive comparison of naive and antigen-experienced compartments was prevented by the profiling of bulk unsorted PBMCs.

This sequence was found in a woman aged 40-49 years in good health. Input material: blood.

The CDR3 in this case is CSVGQVLGSDTQYF. The DNA sequence reads TGCAGCGTTGGACAGGTGCTTGGATCAGATACGCAGTATTTT. This receptor chain uses TRBV29-1 and TRBJ2-3; a tentative D match to TRBD1 spans 6 bases. V is shortened by 4 bases, J by 4 bases, and the region joining them spans 15 bases. Sequences SQVTM (CDR1) and ANQGSEA (CDR2) are obtained from the germline V gene. The CDR3 measures 14 amino acids from cysteine to phenylalanine. CDR3 DNA only is kept here, 42 bases in frame from base 1.